This T cell receptor beta chain originates from a study of blood T cells in healthy people across ages. Peripheral blood, around 9.4 milliliters per donor, was collected. Combining a sample-barcoded 5' primer with a J-beta primer mix, a second PCR ran for about 7 to 11 cycles. One entry per CDR3 protein, called by TCRdb with MiXCR from the 5' RACE reads. The sample has under 1,000,000 distinct CDR3 sequences; around half are singletons. The clonotype was recovered from a man older than 75 in good health. Sequenced input: blood.

The CDR3 DNA reads as TGTGCCAGCAGCTTAGACCGCAGTCCCTACGAGCAGTACTTC. Protein: CASSLDRSPYEQYF. The gene calls are TRBV7-6 and TRBJ2-7; D not resolved. Looked up from germline, CDR1 is SGHVS and CDR2 is FNYEAQ. This CDR3 has 14 residues. Trimming removed 1 base from V and 2 bases from J, with 9 bases in between.